This TCR beta chain was profiled in a study of regulatory T cells in long-lasting Graves disease. Time point noted: newly diagnosed GD, antithyroid drugs for less than 3 months. Following extraction of RNA from PBMCs, that RNA was used to make the TCR library. TCR beta libraries were built with iRepertoire HTBI primers and Arm-PCR of CDR3 regions. Via MiXCR, TCRdb re-called the multiplex PCR reads, giving one row per CDR3 protein. The table includes 500,000 or so distinct CDR3 sequences, around 16% detected once. The germline V and J ends were trimmed by 6 bases and 10 bases, with 12 bases remaining between them. The CDR3 runs 12 residues. Looked up from germline, CDR1 is ENHRY and CDR2 is SYGVKD. These data were also reused for a study on T cells in Graves' hyperthyroidism and ophthalmopathy.

This chain links TRBV10-3 with TRBJ1-4; TRBD1 might be the D (5 bases). This sequence originates from a woman aged 35-60 years with Graves disease. The source was peripheral blood mononuclear cells (PBMCs), collected at new diagnosis, from a patient treated with antithyroid drugs. The CDR3 DNA is TGTGCCATCAGGGGGCCTGATGGAAAACTGTTTTTT. It codes for CAIRGPDGKLFF.